This TCR beta chain was captured by sequencing in a study of blood T cell repertoires in COVID-19. Study details: PBMCs, B-cell-depleted T cells, or T cells were the source of the cDNA or gDNA that made up the material.

In its sample, this clone was seen a few times. Distinct nucleotide sequences in the sample also encode this CDR3. Some clones are missing from TCRdb's copy, which holds only in-frame ones; the method was immunoSEQ multiplex PCR. Of 88,000 or so clones listed, roughly 83% are singletons. With 4 bases removed from V and 5 bases from J, the gap between germline ends came to 18 bases. The germline V gene encodes CDR1 SGHRS and CDR2 YFSETQ. CDR3 length: 16 residues. Specimen: peripheral blood. The J gene is TRBJ2-2, the V gene TRBV5-1, with a tentative D call TRBD1 (5 bases). The receptor was isolated from a human donor in a cohort sampled during active COVID-19. This chain's CDR3 is CASSLVGQGRTGELFF. CDR3 in DNA: TGCGCCAGCAGCCTGGTGGGGCAGGGAAGAACCGGGGAGCTGTTTTTT. Full variable domain (missing parts from reference TRBV5-1 and TRBJ2-2): KAGVTQTPRYLIKTRGQQVTLSCSPISGHRSVSWYQQTPGQGLQFLFEYFSETQRNKGNFPGRFSGRQFSNSRSEMNVSTLELGDSALYLCASSLVGQGRTGELFFGEGSRLTVL.